The 23 T cell receptor beta chains listed next were all sequenced from one sample in a study of regulatory T cells in long-lasting Graves disease. Investigators prepared the TCR beta libraries by applying iRepertoire HTBI primers and Arm-PCR of CDR3 regions. TCRdb reanalysed the multiplex PCR reads using MiXCR and keeps one entry per CDR3 protein. Among 400,000 to 500,000 distinct CDR3 sequences listed, about a fifth were seen once. The time point was: persistent/refractory GD, antithyroid drugs over 5 years with positive TRAb. Generation of the TCR library employed RNA extracted from PBMCs. Source: peripheral blood mononuclear cells (PBMCs), taken when the disease was refractory, from a patient treated with antithyroid drugs. These receptors were collected from a female donor with Graves disease.

The chain recombines TRBV7-2 with TRBJ2-6; perhaps TRBD1 as D (5 bases). CDR1 SGHTA and CDR2 FQGNSA come from the germline V gene. Trimming took 5 bases from V and 10 from J, leaving 18 bases between them. The CDR3 runs to 15 residues. CDR3 sequence: CASSQGPAGSNVLTF. CDR3 nucleotides: TGTGCCAGCAGCCAAGGACCGGCAGGGTCAAACGTCCTGACTTTC. The variable domain in full, completed from reference TRBV7-2 and TRBJ2-6, reads GAGVSQSPSNKVTEKGKDVELRCDPISGHTALYWYRQSLGQGLEFLIYFQGNSAPDKSGLPSDRFSAERTGGSVSTLTIQRTQQEDSAVYLCASSQGPAGSNVLTFGAGSRLTVL.

This clonotype was seen at least ten times. This sequence joins TRBV28 and TRBJ2-6, with D uncertain. Trimming left V 7 bases short and J 4 bases short, with 8 bases between. The CDR3 contains 13 residues. Germline V gene data show CDR1 as MDHEN and CDR2 as SYDVKM. Written as DNA, the CDR3 is TGTGCCAGCATGGTCCTCGGGGCCAACGTCCTGACTTTC. Residues: CASMVLGANVLTF.

This clonotype has a count of ten or more. V usage is TRBV28 and J usage is TRBJ1-5; D is unclear. V was pared by 3 bases and J by 2 bases, with 11 bases between. Germline V gene lookup returns CDR1 MDHEN and CDR2 SYDVKM. The CDR3 totals 15 residues. This CDR3 is CASSFPLEGNQPQHF. The CDR3 coding sequence is TGTGCCAGCAGTTTCCCACTCGAGGGCAATCAGCCCCAGCATTTT.

This clonotype showed up many times. This rearrangement joins TRBV6-2 or TRBV6-3 to TRBJ1-2; no clear D. Germline CDR1 and CDR2: MNHEY and SVGEGT. The CDR3 covers 15 residues. The ends were cut back, 3 bases at V and 8 bases at J, with 19 bases in the middle. The CDR3 DNA is TGTGCCAGCAGTTATACTCCCGGACCAACGCAGGGCTACACCTTC. Amino acid sequence: CASSYTPGPTQGYTF.

Comments on this clonotype: A much larger clone differs from this one at a single base, so this may be a read error. The CDR3 spells CSARGGEAAYSPLHF. CDR3 DNA: TGCAGTGCTAGAGGCGGAGAGGCAGCTTATTCACCCCTCCACTTT. The V call is TRBV20-1, the J call TRBJ1-6; D not certain. Trimming took 1 base from V and 8 from J, leaving 15 bases between them. Looked up from germline, CDR1 is DFQATT and CDR2 is SNEGSKA (reference sequence). The CDR3 runs to 15 residues.

This clonotype appeared a few times. This chain connects TRBV27 to TRBJ1-5; TRBD1 is a possible D gene (5 bases). Trimming removed 3 bases at V and 6 bases at J, with 18 bases between. CDR3 length equals 16 residues. Germline V CDR1 and CDR2: MNHEY, SMNVEV (reference sequence). As DNA, the CDR3 is TGTGCCAGCAGTTTTCTCCCCCCTGGGGGGGGTCAGCCCCAGCATTTT. Protein sequence: CASSFLPPGGGQPQHF.

The V call is TRBV6-2 or TRBV6-3, the J call TRBJ1-5; 8 bases align to TRBD1. Germline V gene sequence: CDR1 MNHEY, CDR2 SVGEGT. The CDR3 loop spans 14 amino acids. The trim removed 3 bases at V and 6 bases at J, leaving 4 bases unmatched. CDR3 coding DNA: TGTGCCAGCAGTTATGCAGGGGGCGGTCAGCCCCAGCATTTT. This codes for CASSYAGGGQPQHF.

Many counts were recorded for this clonotype. V is TRBV11-2 and J is TRBJ2-1; D is ambiguous. V was clipped by 1 base and J by 0 bases, with 10 bases between them. Germline-derived CDR1 and CDR2 are SGHAT and FQNNGV. The CDR3 is 16 amino acids. The CDR3 protein is CASSLAPSSSYNEQFF. The DNA of the CDR3 is TGTGCCAGCAGCTTAGCCCCTTCGAGCTCCTACAATGAGCAGTTCTTC.

J is TRBJ1-3 and V is TRBV30; maybe TRBD1 (5 bases). In germline, CDR1 is GTSNPN, CDR2 SVGIG (reference sequence). The CDR3 contains 14 residues. V shed 3 bases and J shed 2 bases, with 11 bases lying between them. Here the CDR3 DNA reads TGTGCCTGGAGAGGCAGGGAGGCTGGAAACACCATATATTTT. Translated: CAWRGREAGNTIYF.

This clonotype appeared many times. The chain links TRBV12-3 or TRBV12-4 to TRBJ1-1, with a tentative D call TRBD1 (5 bases). The CDR3 has 14 amino acids. V was trimmed by 6 bases and J by 0 bases, leaving 11 bases between them. CDR3 in amino acids: CASRRGDLNTEAFF. DNA of the CDR3: TGTGCCAGCAGAAGAGGGGACTTGAACACTGAAGCTTTCTTT.

V is TRBV5-1 and J is TRBJ2-3, with D perhaps matching TRBD2 (5 bases). The length of the CDR3 is 16 residues. Trimming removed 4 bases from V and 3 bases from J, with 18 bases in between. CDR1 SGHRS and CDR2 YFSETQ come from the germline V gene. CDR3 sequence reads: CASSPQVATGTDTQYF. The CDR3, as DNA: TGCGCCAGCAGCCCCCAGGTAGCGACGGGTACAGATACGCAGTATTTT.

At least ten counts were recorded for this clonotype. The chain links TRBV7-9 to TRBJ2-5; 7 bases map to TRBD1. Germline-derived CDR1 and CDR2 are SEHNR and FQNEAQ (reference sequence). The trim removed 9 bases at V and 3 bases at J, leaving 10 bases unmatched. The CDR3 totals 14 residues. The CDR3 sequence is CASKGAQREETQYF. CDR3 in DNA: TGTGCCAGTAAGGGGGCTCAACGGGAAGAGACCCAGTACTTC.

The rearrangement joins TRBV5-5 to TRBJ1-2; D uncertain. Trimming removed 4 bases at V and 4 bases at J, with 11 bases between. Germline CDR1 is SGHKS and CDR2 is YYEKEE (reference sequence). The CDR3 totals 13 residues. The CDR3: CASSMGVGYGYTF. The CDR3 DNA reads TGTGCCAGCAGCATGGGTGTTGGCTATGGCTACACCTTC.

This clonotype was recorded many times. The chain has TRBV11-2 and TRBJ2-4, with TRBD2 identical over 8 bases. The germline CDR1 and CDR2 sequences are SGHAT and FQNNGV. The CDR3 is 14 amino acids. With 0 bases clipped from V and 12 bases from J, the junction kept 7 bases outside the gene matches. The CDR3 coding sequence is TGTGCCAGCAGCTTAGAGAACCGGGAGGGAACTCAGTACTTC. Translation: CASSLENREGTQYF.

This clonotype occurred many times. The genes are TRBV27 and TRBJ2-7, with D possibly being TRBD1 or TRBD2 (5 bases each). The V end was cut by 6 bases, the J end by 3 bases, with 15 bases between. The CDR3 covers 14 residues. Germline lookup yields CDR1 MNHEY and CDR2 SMNVEV (reference sequence). CDR3 coding DNA: TGTGCCAGCAGCCTATCCGGGACCAACTACGAGCAGTACTTC. This sequence encodes CASSLSGTNYEQYF.

This chain uses TRBV10-3 with TRBJ1-2, with 8 nucleotides matching TRBD1. With V trimmed by 3 bases and J by 5 bases, 5 bases remained unmatched. From germline, CDR1 is ENHRY and CDR2 SYGVKD. The CDR3 is 14 amino acids. CDR3 coding DNA: TGTGCCATCAGTGACCCCCGACAGGGGTATGGCTACACCTTC. Protein: CAISDPRQGYGYTF.

About this clonotype itself: One end of the junction fails to match germline, which may point to a read error. The chain uses TRBV27 and TRBJ2-1; D unclear. This CDR3 has 13 amino acids. Germline-derived CDR1 and CDR2 are MNHEY and SMNVEV (reference sequence). The CDR3: CASSLLGPNEQLF. CDR3 bases: TGTGCCAGCAGTTTATTAGGGCCAAATGAGCAGCTCTTC.

This clonotype was seen repeatedly, ten times or more. The chain employs TRBV28 and TRBJ2-4; D unresolved. The CDR3 covers 15 residues. The V and J ends lost 6 bases and 7 bases respectively, with 19 bases between them. The germline V gene has CDR1 MDHEN and CDR2 SYDVKM. DNA of the CDR3: TGTGCCAGCAGCCCTTTTTTCCCAAAACAGAACATTCAGTACTTC. It is translated as CASSPFFPKQNIQYF.

At least ten counts were recorded for this clonotype. V and J are TRBV5-1 and TRBJ1-2; TRBD1 matches 12 bases. The V segment lost 4 bases and the J segment 6 bases; nucleotides outside the gene matches: 22. The CDR3 loop spans 20 amino acids. Germline assignment: CDR1 SGHRS and CDR2 YFSETQ. CDR3 sequence: CASSPGTGGAWNQRRDGYTF. In nucleotides, the CDR3 is TGCGCCAGCAGCCCCGGGACAGGGGGCGCGTGGAACCAACGTCGTGATGGCTACACCTTC.

This sequence joins TRBV19 and TRBJ1-2; no firm D call. Looked up from germline, CDR1 is LNHDA and CDR2 is SQIVND (reference sequence). CDR3 size: 15 residues. The ends were cut back, 5 bases at V and 8 bases at J, with 21 bases in the middle. In nucleotides, the CDR3 is TGTGCCAGTAGTGTCCAGTCGGGGAGTCCTAGGGGCTACACCTTC. Its translation is CASSVQSGSPRGYTF.

This clonotype turned up a few times. The chain combines TRBV6-1 with TRBJ2-4, with D possibly TRBD2 on 5 matching bases. The ends were cut back, 5 bases at V and 8 bases at J, with 19 bases in the middle. Germline lookup yields CDR1 MNHNS and CDR2 SASEGT. The CDR3 consists of 15 residues. DNA for the CDR3: TGTGCCAGCAGTCTCTCCGGGGTCCCCCAAGACATTCAGTACTTC. Encoded protein: CASSLSGVPQDIQYF.

The chain joins TRBV5-1 to TRBJ2-7, with D uncertain. CDR3 length equals 17 residues. Germline CDR1 reads SGHRS; CDR2 reads YFSETQ. V shed 4 bases and J shed 2 bases, with 22 bases lying between them. CDR3 bases: TGCGCCAGCAGCCTTGTTCTACGGGTGGGGTCGACCTACGAGCAGTACTTC. Translated: CASSLVLRVGSTYEQYF.

Regarding this clonotype: The conserved phenylalanine or tryptophan normally closing the CDR3 is absent here, so this likely arose from a read error. The CDR3, as DNA: TGTGCCAGCCGACCCGGGGGGGGGGCCAAAAACATTCAGTACCTC. Residues: CASRPGGGAKNIQYL. The chain employs TRBV28 and TRBJ2-4, with 8 bases matching TRBD2. The CDR3 is 15 residues long. After removal of 8 bases from V and 1 base from J, the junction contained 7 bases not matched to a gene. Germline CDR1 MDHEN, CDR2 SYDVKM.